The clone carrying this T cell receptor (beta chain) was recorded a few times. The antigen remains undetermined. Isolated RNA was reverse transcribed in full, so expressed TCRB transcripts were sequenced. Only in-frame clones appear in the TCRdb table, and some are missing; sequencing was by immunoSEQ multiplex PCR. The table has roughly 150,000 clones, about 10% seen once. Germline CDR1 and CDR2: MGHRA and YSYEKL. This CDR3 contains 16 residues. V lost 1 base, J lost 2 bases, and 4 bases stayed unmatched. The data derive from a study of beta chain features in type 1 diabetes. Broader study findings: Moderately but significantly shorter TCRB CDR3s were found in Type 1 diabetes patients in all four CD4+ subsets.

The chain couples TRBV4-1 to TRBJ2-3; TRBD2 aligns across 9 bases. This sequence originates from a woman aged 30 to 39 with type 1 diabetes. The source material was central memory CD4+ T cells from blood. In DNA, the CDR3 is TGCGCCAGCAGCCAAGGTAGCGGGAGATTCACAGATACGCAGTATTTT. Amino acids: CASSQGSGRFTDTQYF.